This T cell receptor (beta chain) was found in a study of T cell repertoires in ileal Crohn's disease. About the study: Surgery for a complication: stricturing in approximately 60%, penetrating in approximately 40%.

The table came from immunoSEQ multiplex PCR; TCRdb's copy has only in-frame clones and leaves some out. The sample has tens of thousands of clones, around 80% seen once. The V gene's germline CDR1 is MNHNS and CDR2 SASEGT. Trimming pared 8 bases from V and 7 bases from J, leaving 15 bases between. The CDR3 covers 14 residues. The receptor was isolated from an adult with Crohn's disease. The chain has TRBV6-1 and TRBJ1-6; possibly TRBD1 for D (6 bases). The sequenced sample consisted of ileal tissue. Written as DNA, the CDR3 is TGTGCCAGCGGGGAGGGGGGGAAGAATTCACCCCTCCACTTT. This translates into CASGEGGKNSPLHF.